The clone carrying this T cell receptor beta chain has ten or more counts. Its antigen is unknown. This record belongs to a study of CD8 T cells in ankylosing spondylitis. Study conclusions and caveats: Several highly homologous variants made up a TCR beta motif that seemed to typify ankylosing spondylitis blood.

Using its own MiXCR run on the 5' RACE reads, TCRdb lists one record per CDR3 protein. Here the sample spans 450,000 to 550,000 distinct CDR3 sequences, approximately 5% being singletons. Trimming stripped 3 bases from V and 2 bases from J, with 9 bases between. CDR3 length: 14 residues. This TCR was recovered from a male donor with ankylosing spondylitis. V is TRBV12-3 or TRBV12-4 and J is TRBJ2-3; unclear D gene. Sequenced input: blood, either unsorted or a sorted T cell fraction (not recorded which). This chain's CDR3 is CASSFTTVTDTQYF. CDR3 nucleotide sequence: TGTGCCAGCAGTTTCACCACAGTCACAGATACGCAGTATTTT.